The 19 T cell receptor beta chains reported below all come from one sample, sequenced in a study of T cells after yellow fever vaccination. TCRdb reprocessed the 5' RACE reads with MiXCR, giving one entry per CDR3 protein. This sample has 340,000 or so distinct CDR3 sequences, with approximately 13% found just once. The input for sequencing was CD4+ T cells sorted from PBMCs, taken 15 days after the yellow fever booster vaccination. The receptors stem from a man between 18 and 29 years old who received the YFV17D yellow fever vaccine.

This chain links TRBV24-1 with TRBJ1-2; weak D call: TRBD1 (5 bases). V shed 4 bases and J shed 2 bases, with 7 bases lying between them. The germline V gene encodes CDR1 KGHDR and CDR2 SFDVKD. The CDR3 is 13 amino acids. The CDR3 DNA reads TGTGCCACCAGTGAAGGACACAACTATGGCTACACCTTC. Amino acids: CATSEGHNYGYTF.

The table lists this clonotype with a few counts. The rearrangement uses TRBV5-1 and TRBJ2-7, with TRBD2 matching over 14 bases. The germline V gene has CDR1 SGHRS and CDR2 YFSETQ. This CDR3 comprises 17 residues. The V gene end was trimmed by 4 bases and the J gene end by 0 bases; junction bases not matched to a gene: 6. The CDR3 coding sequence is TGCGCCAGCAGCACCGGGACTAGCGGGGGCCTCTCCTACGAGCAGTACGTC. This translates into CASSTGTSGGLSYEQYV.

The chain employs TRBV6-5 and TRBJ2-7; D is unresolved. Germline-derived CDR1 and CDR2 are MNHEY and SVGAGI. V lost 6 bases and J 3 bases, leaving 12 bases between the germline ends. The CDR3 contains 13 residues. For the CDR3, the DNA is TGTGCCAGCAGGCTCATCCAGAGCTACGAGCAGTACTTC. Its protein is CASRLIQSYEQYF.

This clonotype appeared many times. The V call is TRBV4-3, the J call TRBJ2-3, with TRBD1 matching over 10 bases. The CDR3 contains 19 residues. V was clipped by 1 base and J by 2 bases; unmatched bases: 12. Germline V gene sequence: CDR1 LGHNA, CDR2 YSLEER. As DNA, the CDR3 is TGCGCCAGCAGCCAAGGCCGGGACAGGGGAGCCAACATCACAGATACGCAGTATTTT. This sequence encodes CASSQGRDRGANITDTQYF.

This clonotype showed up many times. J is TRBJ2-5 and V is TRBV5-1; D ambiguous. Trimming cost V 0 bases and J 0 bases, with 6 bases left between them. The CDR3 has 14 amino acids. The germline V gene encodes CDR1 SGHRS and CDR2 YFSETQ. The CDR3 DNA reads TGCGCCAGCAGCTTGGGCAGCGACCAAGAGACCCAGTACTTC. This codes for CASSLGSDQETQYF. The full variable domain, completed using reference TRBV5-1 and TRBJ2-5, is KAGVTQTPRYLIKTRGQQVTLSCSPISGHRSVSWYQQTPGQGLQFLFEYFSETQRNKGNFPGRFSGRQFSNSRSEMNVSTLELGDSALYLCASSLGSDQETQYFGPGTRLLVL.

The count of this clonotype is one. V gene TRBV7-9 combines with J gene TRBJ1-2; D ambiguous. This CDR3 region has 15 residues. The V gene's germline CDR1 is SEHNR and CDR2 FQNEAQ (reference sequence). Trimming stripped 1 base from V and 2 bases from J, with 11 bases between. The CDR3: CASSLGGGPNYGYTF. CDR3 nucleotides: TGTGCCAGCAGCTTAGGTGGAGGGCCCAACTATGGCTACACCTTC.

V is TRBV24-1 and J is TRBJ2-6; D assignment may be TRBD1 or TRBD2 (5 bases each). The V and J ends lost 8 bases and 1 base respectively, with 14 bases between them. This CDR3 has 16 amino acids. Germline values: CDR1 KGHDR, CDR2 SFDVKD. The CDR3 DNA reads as TGTGCCACCATTCAGGCCGAGGGGTCTGGGGCCAACGTCCTGACTTTC. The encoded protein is CATIQAEGSGANVLTF.

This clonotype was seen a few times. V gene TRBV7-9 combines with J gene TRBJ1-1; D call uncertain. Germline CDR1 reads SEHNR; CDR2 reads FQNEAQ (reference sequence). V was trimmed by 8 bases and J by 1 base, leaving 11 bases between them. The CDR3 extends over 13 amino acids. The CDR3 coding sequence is TGTGCCAGCCGTCAGACGTCGAACACTGAAGCTTTCTTT. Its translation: CASRQTSNTEAFF.

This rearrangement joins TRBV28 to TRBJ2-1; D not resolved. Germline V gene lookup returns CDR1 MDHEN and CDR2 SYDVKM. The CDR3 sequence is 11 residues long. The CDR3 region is CAASLRDEQFF. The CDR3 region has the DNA TGTGCTGCGTCCCTACGCGATGAGCAGTTCTTC.

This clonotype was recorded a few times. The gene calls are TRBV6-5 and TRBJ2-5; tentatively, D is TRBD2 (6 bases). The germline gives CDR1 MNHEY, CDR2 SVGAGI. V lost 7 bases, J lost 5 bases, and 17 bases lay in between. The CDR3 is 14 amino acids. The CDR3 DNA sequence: TGTGCCAGCAACCGGGGGTACCCGGGGGAGACCCAGTACTTC. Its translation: CASNRGYPGETQYF.

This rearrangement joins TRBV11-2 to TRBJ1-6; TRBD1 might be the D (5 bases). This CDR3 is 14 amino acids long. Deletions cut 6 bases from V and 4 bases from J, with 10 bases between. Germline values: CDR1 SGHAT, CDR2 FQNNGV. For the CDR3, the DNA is TGTGCCAGCAGGTCCCGACAGTATAATTCACCCCTCCACTTT. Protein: CASRSRQYNSPLHF.

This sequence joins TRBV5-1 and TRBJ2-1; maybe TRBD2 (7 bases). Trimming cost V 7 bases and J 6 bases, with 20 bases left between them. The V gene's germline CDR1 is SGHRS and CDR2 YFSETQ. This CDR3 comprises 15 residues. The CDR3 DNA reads TGCGCCAGCCGTGGGGGGGGGGCCGGGCTCAATGAGCAGTTCTTC. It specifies CASRGGGAGLNEQFF.

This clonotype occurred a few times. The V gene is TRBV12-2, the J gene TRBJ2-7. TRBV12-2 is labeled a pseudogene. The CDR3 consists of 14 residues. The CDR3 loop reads CASRLVPGIYEQYV. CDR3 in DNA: TGTGCAAGTCGCTTAGTGCCGGGGATCTACGAGCAGTACGTC.

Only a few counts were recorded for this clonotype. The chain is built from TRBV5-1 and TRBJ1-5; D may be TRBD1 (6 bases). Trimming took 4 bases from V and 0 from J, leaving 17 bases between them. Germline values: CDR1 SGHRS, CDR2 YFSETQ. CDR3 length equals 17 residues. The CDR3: CASSRLPGQLSNQPQHF. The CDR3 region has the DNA TGCGCCAGCAGCCGTCTACCAGGACAGCTTAGCAATCAGCCCCAGCATTTT.

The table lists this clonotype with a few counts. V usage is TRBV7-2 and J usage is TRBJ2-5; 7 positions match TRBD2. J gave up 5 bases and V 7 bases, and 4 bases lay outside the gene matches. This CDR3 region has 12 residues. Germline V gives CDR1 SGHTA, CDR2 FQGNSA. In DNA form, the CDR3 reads TGTGCCAGCACAATGGGGGGGGAGACCCAGTACTTC. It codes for CASTMGGETQYF.

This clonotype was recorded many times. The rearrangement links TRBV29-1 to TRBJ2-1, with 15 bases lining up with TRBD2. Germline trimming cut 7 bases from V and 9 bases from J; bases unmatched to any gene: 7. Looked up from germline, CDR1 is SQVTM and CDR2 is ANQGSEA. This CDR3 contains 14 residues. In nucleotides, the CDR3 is TGCAGCGGTGGACTAGCGGGGGGGCATAGTGAGCAGTTCTTC. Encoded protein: CSGGLAGGHSEQFF.

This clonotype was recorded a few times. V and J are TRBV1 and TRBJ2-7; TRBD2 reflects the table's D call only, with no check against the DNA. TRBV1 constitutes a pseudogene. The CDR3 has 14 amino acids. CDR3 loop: CTSSLGTEVNEQYV. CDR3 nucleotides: TGCACCAGCAGCCTAGGGACTGAAGTGAACGAGCAGTACGTC.

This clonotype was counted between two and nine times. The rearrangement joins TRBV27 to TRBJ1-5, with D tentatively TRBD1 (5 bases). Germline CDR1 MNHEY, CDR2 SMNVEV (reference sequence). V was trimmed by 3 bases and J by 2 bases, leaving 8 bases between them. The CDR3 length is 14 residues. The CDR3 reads CASSFREGNQPQHF. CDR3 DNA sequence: TGTGCCAGCAGTTTCAGGGAGGGCAATCAGCCCCAGCATTTT.

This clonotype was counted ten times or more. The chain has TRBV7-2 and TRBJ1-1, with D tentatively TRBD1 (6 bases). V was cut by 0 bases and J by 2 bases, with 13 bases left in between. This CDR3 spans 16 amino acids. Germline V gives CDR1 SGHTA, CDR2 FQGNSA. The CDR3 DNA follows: TGTGCCAGCAGCTTAGCAAGGCGGGGGGCAAACACTGAAGCTTTCTTT. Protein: CASSLARRGANTEAFF.